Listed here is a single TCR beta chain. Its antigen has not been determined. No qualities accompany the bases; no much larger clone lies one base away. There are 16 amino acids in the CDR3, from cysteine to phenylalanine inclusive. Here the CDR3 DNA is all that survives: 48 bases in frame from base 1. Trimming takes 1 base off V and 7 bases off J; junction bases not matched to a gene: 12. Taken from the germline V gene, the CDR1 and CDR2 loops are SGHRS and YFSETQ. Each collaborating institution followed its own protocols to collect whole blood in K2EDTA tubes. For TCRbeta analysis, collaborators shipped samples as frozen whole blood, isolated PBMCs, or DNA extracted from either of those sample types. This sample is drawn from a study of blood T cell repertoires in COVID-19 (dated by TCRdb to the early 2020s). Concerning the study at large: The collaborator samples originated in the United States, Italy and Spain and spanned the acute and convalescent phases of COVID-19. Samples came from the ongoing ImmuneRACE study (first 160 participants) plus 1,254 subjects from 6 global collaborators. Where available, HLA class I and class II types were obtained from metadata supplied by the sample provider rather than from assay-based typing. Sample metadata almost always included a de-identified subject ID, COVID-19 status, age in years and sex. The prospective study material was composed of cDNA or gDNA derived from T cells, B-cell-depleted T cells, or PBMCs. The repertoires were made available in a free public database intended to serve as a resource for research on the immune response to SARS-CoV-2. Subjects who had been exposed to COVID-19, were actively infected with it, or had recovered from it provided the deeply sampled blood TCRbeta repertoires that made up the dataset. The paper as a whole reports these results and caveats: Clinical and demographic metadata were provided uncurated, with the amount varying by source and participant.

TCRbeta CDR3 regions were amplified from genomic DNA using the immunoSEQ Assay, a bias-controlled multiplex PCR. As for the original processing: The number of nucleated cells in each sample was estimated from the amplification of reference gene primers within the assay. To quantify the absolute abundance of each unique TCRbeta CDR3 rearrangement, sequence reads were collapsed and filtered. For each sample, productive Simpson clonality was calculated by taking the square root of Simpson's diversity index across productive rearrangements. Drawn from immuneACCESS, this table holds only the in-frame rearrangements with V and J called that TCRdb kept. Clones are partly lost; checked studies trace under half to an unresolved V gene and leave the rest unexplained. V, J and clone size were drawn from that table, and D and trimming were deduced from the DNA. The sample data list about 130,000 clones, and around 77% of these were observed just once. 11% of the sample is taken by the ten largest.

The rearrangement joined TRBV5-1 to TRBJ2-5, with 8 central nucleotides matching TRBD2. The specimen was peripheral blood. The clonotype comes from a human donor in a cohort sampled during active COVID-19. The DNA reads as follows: TGCGCCAGCAGCTTGACGGCGGGGGGCCAAGCGGTGACCCAGTACTTC. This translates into CASSLTAGGQAVTQYF.